What follows are 31 T cell receptor beta chains derived from one specimen sequenced in a study of T cell responses to AZD1222 COVID-19 vaccine. Assay used: immunoSEQ multiplex PCR; TCRdb lists only in-frame clones, some missing. This table holds fewer than 200,000 clones, just over 85% found once. The material was peripheral blood, obtained on day 0 of AZD1222 vaccination. These receptors all stem from an adult in good health.

The V and J genes are TRBV3-1 (or the pseudogene TRBV3-2) and TRBJ2-5; D possibly corresponds to TRBD1 (6 bases). The CDR3 extends over 14 amino acids. CDR1 is LGHDT and CDR2 is YNNKEL in the germline V gene (reference sequence). Trimming took 5 bases from V and 2 from J, leaving 12 bases between them. The CDR3 protein is CASSSTGMQETQYF. CDR3 in DNA: TGTGCCAGCAGCTCTACAGGGATGCAAGAGACCCAGTACTTC.

The chain recombines TRBV10-3 with TRBJ2-3; 10 nucleotides agree with TRBD2. Trimming at V came to 4 bases and at J to 0 bases, leaving 7 bases not matched to a gene. The CDR3 extends over 17 amino acids. CDR1 ENHRY and CDR2 SYGVKD come from the germline V gene. This chain's CDR3 is CAISVFLAGDSTDTQYF. The CDR3 nucleotides read TGTGCCATCAGTGTCTTCCTAGCGGGAGATAGCACAGATACGCAGTATTTT.

The rearrangement links TRBV5-4 to TRBJ1-4; D unclear. This CDR3 contains 14 residues. From germline, CDR1 is SGHNT and CDR2 YYREEE (reference sequence). Trimming left V 1 base short and J 0 bases short, with 4 bases between. CDR3 residues: CASSLSSTNEKLFF. DNA for the CDR3: TGTGCCAGCAGCTTGAGCTCAACTAATGAAAAACTGTTTTTT.

The chain carries TRBV7-2 and TRBJ2-3; D perhaps matches TRBD1 (6 bases). Germline V gives CDR1 SGHTA, CDR2 FQGNSA. The CDR3 runs to 15 residues. V was cut by 1 base and J by 6 bases, with 14 bases left in between. CDR3 sequence reads: CASSLEGGRWDTQYF. Written as DNA, the CDR3 is TGTGCCAGCAGCTTAGAAGGGGGAAGGTGGGATACGCAGTATTTT.

V and J are TRBV28 and TRBJ1-1, with 7 bases fitting TRBD1. This CDR3 has 15 amino acids. Germline CDR1 and CDR2: MDHEN and SYDVKM. The junction had 7 bases not matched to a gene; V was cut back by 6 bases and J by 0 bases. This chain's CDR3 is CASRPQGGMNTEAFF. In DNA, the CDR3 is TGTGCCAGCAGGCCTCAGGGGGGCATGAACACTGAAGCTTTCTTT.

The chain employs TRBV5-1 and TRBJ2-7; 9 positions agree with TRBD1. The germline V gene encodes CDR1 SGHRS and CDR2 YFSETQ. The ends lost 3 bases at V and 4 bases at J; junction bases unmatched: 8. The CDR3 extends over 15 amino acids. CDR3 residues: CASSSSRDRVYEQYF. Here the CDR3 DNA reads TGCGCCAGCAGCTCTAGCCGGGACAGGGTTTACGAGCAGTACTTC.

The chain's CDR3 is CAWSKHFNTEAFF. The CDR3 coding sequence is TGTGCCTGGAGTAAACACTTCAACACTGAAGCTTTCTTT. The rearrangement uses TRBV30 and TRBJ1-1; D is unresolved. Germline V CDR1 and CDR2: GTSNPN, SVGIG (reference sequence). CDR3 length: 13 residues. Trimming removed 2 bases at V and 2 bases at J, with 9 bases between.

V gene TRBV3-1 (or the pseudogene TRBV3-2) combines with J gene TRBJ2-7; no firm D call. Trimming pared 5 bases from V and 7 bases from J, leaving 18 bases between. The CDR3 has 14 amino acids. Germline CDR1 LGHDT, CDR2 YNNKEL (reference sequence). The CDR3 spells CASSSTLGFREQYF. Here the CDR3 DNA reads TGTGCCAGCAGCTCCACCCTCGGGTTCAGAGAGCAGTACTTC.

The chain links TRBV27 to TRBJ2-7; D perhaps matches TRBD2 (6 bases). There are 15 residues in the CDR3. Per the germline V gene, CDR1 is MNHEY and CDR2 is SMNVEV (reference sequence). The V gene lost 3 bases and the J gene lost 3 bases, with 15 bases spanning the gap. The CDR3 protein is CASSFRGGDLYEQYF. In DNA form, the CDR3 reads TGTGCCAGCAGTTTCCGCGGCGGGGATCTCTACGAGCAGTACTTC.

The J gene is TRBJ1-2, the V gene TRBV3-1 (or the pseudogene TRBV3-2); TRBD1 is a possible D gene (5 bases). The CDR3 runs 12 residues. V shed 3 bases and J shed 4 bases, with 6 bases lying between them. Germline-derived CDR1 and CDR2 are LGHDT and YNNKEL (reference sequence). The DNA for the CDR3 is TGTGCCAGCAGCCAGACAGCCTATGGCTACACCTTC. It encodes CASSQTAYGYTF.

The genes are TRBV30 and TRBJ2-6, with 7 bases lining up with TRBD1. The CDR3 has 18 residues. The germline V gene has CDR1 GTSNPN and CDR2 SVGIG (reference sequence). V lost 2 bases to trimming and J lost 0 bases; unmatched junction nucleotides: 10. This chain's CDR3 is CAWSWTQGSSSGANVLTF. Here the CDR3 DNA reads TGTGCCTGGAGTTGGACACAGGGGTCGTCCTCTGGGGCCAACGTCCTGACTTTC.

The V and J genes are TRBV7-9 and TRBJ1-4; D gene uncertain. Germline V CDR1 and CDR2: SEHNR, FQNEAQ (reference sequence). The CDR3 runs 14 residues. The V end lost 7 bases, the J end lost 3 bases, and 12 bases lay between the germline ends. The CDR3 region has the DNA TGTGCCAGCACCAAAGGGAGTTCTAATGAAAAACTGTTTTTT. Protein sequence: CASTKGSSNEKLFF. The full variable domain, in which reference TRBV7-9 and TRBJ1-4 provide the parts outside the CDR3, is DTGVSQNPRHKITKRGQNVTFRCDPISEHNRLYWYRQTLGQGPEFLTYFQNEAQLEKSRLLSDRFSAERPKGSFSTLEIQRTEQGDSAMYLCASTKGSSNEKLFFGSGTQLSVL.

The V and J genes are TRBV10-2 and TRBJ2-2; D ambiguous. This CDR3 spans 14 amino acids. The V end lost 3 bases, the J end lost 3 bases, and 8 bases lay between the germline ends. From germline, CDR1 is WSHSY and CDR2 SAAADI. CDR3 amino acids: CASSDGPDTGELFF. CDR3 nucleotides: TGCGCCAGCAGTGACGGGCCAGACACCGGGGAGCTGTTTTTT.

This chain joins TRBV2 and TRBJ1-5; 8 positions match TRBD1. The germline V gene has CDR1 SNHLY and CDR2 FYNNEI. Trimming removed 6 bases from V and 4 bases from J; junction bases left unmatched: 2. CDR3 length equals 13 residues. CDR3 coding DNA: TGTGCCAGCAGAGGACAGGGTAATCAGCCCCAGCATTTT. Protein product: CASRGQGNQPQHF.

V and J are TRBV18 and TRBJ1-6; weak D call: TRBD1 (6 bases). The CDR3 totals 17 residues. The germline V and J ends were trimmed by 3 bases and 10 bases, with 22 bases remaining between them. Germline values: CDR1 KGHSH, CDR2 LQKENI. The CDR3 is CASSPLRGATPKSPLHF. The CDR3 DNA is TGTGCCAGCTCACCCCTCAGGGGCGCTACTCCCAAGTCACCCCTCCACTTT.

This chain connects TRBV29-1 to TRBJ1-1, with D unclear. The germline V gene has CDR1 SQVTM and CDR2 ANQGSEA. The length of the CDR3 is 12 residues. Trimming removed 0 bases at V and 4 bases at J, with 6 bases between. The CDR3 DNA is TGCAGCGTTGAAGATGGTGGCACTGAAGCTTTCTTT. This sequence encodes CSVEDGGTEAFF.

The rearrangement joins TRBV2 to TRBJ2-7; perhaps TRBD1 as D (6 bases). V was pared by 6 bases and J by 3 bases, with 9 bases between. The CDR3 runs to 12 residues. The germline gives CDR1 SNHLY, CDR2 FYNNEI. The CDR3 reads CASSVQGYEQYF. The CDR3 DNA reads TGTGCCAGCAGCGTACAGGGCTACGAGCAGTACTTC. Combining the CDR3 with reference TRBV2 and TRBJ2-7 gives the whole variable domain EPEVTQTPSHQVTQMGQEVILRCVPISNHLYFYWYRQILGQKVEFLVSFYNNEISEKSEIFDDQFSVERPDGSNFTLKIRSTKLEDSAMYFCASSVQGYEQYFGPGTRLTVT.

J is TRBJ1-5 and V is TRBV6-5; D remains unclear. The length of the CDR3 is 14 residues. V was shortened by 4 bases and J by 6 bases, with 13 bases between the two germline ends. Looked up from germline, CDR1 is MNHEY and CDR2 is SVGAGI. CDR3 nucleotides: TGTGCCAGCAGTTGGTCGACGGGCGGTCAGCCCCAGCATTTT. Amino acid sequence: CASSWSTGGQPQHF.

This chain links TRBV6-5 with TRBJ2-7; possibly TRBD2 for D (5 bases). Trimming took 4 bases from V and 4 from J, leaving 20 bases between them. CDR3 length: 16 residues. The germline CDR1 and CDR2 sequences are MNHEY and SVGAGI. The CDR3 bases are TGTGCCAGCAGTTCTAGCAGGATCCCCAAAGGGTACGAGCAGTACTTC. Its protein is CASSSSRIPKGYEQYF.

The genes are TRBV24-1 and TRBJ2-1; D perhaps matches TRBD1 (5 bases). V was pared by 3 bases and J by 9 bases, with 11 bases between. CDR1 KGHDR and CDR2 SFDVKD come from the germline V gene. There are 13 residues in the CDR3. In nucleotides, the CDR3 is TGTGCCACCAGTGATCTGGTTCAGGGTGAGCAGTTCTTC. Translated: CATSDLVQGEQFF.

This clone was found a few times. The J gene is TRBJ1-1, the V gene TRBV7-2; TRBD1 agrees at 7 bases. Germline-derived CDR1 and CDR2 are SGHTA and FQGNSA. The CDR3 has 14 residues. After removal of 4 bases from V and 4 bases from J, the junction contained 6 bases not matched to a gene. CDR3 bases: TGTGCCAGCAGCTCGCCGACAGGGCTCACTGAAGCTTTCTTT. Amino acids: CASSSPTGLTEAFF.

This clone showed up just once. V and J are TRBV5-5 and TRBJ1-1; D gene uncertain. The CDR3 contains 14 residues. Germline CDR1 reads SGHKS; CDR2 reads YYEKEE (reference sequence). The V end was cut by 0 bases, the J end by 5 bases, with 11 bases between. Here the CDR3 DNA reads TGTGCCAGCAGCTTGGATTCCCTGGGGACTGAAGCTTTCTTT. Translation gives CASSLDSLGTEAFF.

V is TRBV18 and J is TRBJ2-1, with 8 bases identical to TRBD2. V trimming: 3 bases; J trimming: 5 bases; junction bases outside the gene matches: 3. Germline CDR1 is KGHSH and CDR2 is LQKENI. The CDR3 is 14 amino acids. CDR3 DNA sequence: TGTGCCAGCTCACCGACGGGGGGGGACAATGAGCAGTTCTTC. Its translation is CASSPTGGDNEQFF.

The sample holds a few counts of this clone. The rearrangement links TRBV19 to TRBJ1-1; unclear D gene. Germline CDR1 is LNHDA and CDR2 is SQIVND (reference sequence). The CDR3 is 14 residues long. Trimming removed 3 bases at V and 1 base at J, with 9 bases between. Here the CDR3 DNA reads TGTGCCAGTAGTATTGTCCGGGAGAACACTGAAGCTTTCTTT. Encoded protein: CASSIVRENTEAFF.

The CDR3 nucleotides read TGTGCCAGCAGCTTGGTTGTAGGGGGCACCCATTCACCCCTCCACTTT. It yields the protein CASSLVVGGTHSPLHF. V is TRBV5-6 and J is TRBJ1-6, with TRBD1 identical over 7 bases. With 0 bases clipped from V and 8 bases from J, the junction kept 8 bases outside the gene matches. Germline CDR1 is SGHDT and CDR2 is YYEEEE. The CDR3 is made up of 16 amino acids.

This clone was picked up one time. The V gene is TRBV5-1, the J gene TRBJ1-4, with D unresolved. This CDR3 has 15 amino acids. CDR1 is SGHRS, CDR2 YFSETQ, per germline. Trimming left V 0 bases short and J 3 bases short, with 9 bases between. The CDR3 DNA reads as TGCGCCAGCAGCTTGGAAGGGATACCTAATGAAAAACTGTTTTTT. It encodes CASSLEGIPNEKLFF.

The chain recombines TRBV27 with TRBJ2-3; D is perhaps TRBD2 (5 bases). V lost 2 bases, J lost 4 bases, and 13 bases lay in between. The germline V gene has CDR1 MNHEY and CDR2 SMNVEV (reference sequence). The CDR3 runs 15 residues. For the CDR3, the DNA is TGTGCCAGCAGTTTAGGGCGGGCGGGCTCAGATACGCAGTATTTT. This sequence encodes CASSLGRAGSDTQYF.

The rearrangement joins TRBV2 to TRBJ2-1; D gene uncertain. CDR1 and CDR2 (germline): SNHLY, FYNNEI. Trimming pared 11 bases from V and 0 bases from J, leaving 5 bases between. This CDR3 has 11 amino acids. DNA for the CDR3: TGTGCCGTTAGCTCCTACAATGAGCAGTTCTTC. Translated, it gives CAVSSYNEQFF.

V and J are TRBV7-2 and TRBJ1-6; D gene uncertain. Trimming removed 4 bases at V and 5 bases at J, with 3 bases between. The CDR3 has 12 residues. Germline V lookup: CDR1 SGHTA, CDR2 FQGNSA. This CDR3 reads CASSSNNSPLHF. The CDR3 region has the DNA TGTGCCAGCAGCTCAAATAATTCACCCCTCCACTTT.

CDR3: CASSQGWTGGSFGANVLTF. Written as DNA, the CDR3 is TGTGCCAGCAGCCAAGGCTGGACAGGCGGGTCCTTTGGGGCCAACGTCCTGACTTTC. The chain has TRBV4-2 and TRBJ2-6; 7 nucleotides line up with TRBD1. Germline V gene lookup returns CDR1 LGHNA and CDR2 YNFKEQ. V dropped 1 base and J dropped 3; count of bases not matched to a gene: 12. The CDR3 totals 19 residues.

This clone was seen only once. A much larger clonotype is one base distant, so this may be a read error. This sample includes further DNA sequences coding for the same CDR3. The chain is built from TRBV9 and TRBJ2-6; D remains unclear. The CDR3 has 13 amino acids. Germline CDR1 is SGDLS and CDR2 is YYNGEE. Trimming removed 5 bases from V and 0 bases from J, with 3 bases in between. The CDR3 here is CASSGSGANVLTF. In DNA, the CDR3 is TGTGCCAGCAGTGGCTCTGGGGCCAACGTCCTGACTTTC.